The T cell receptor beta chain under discussion was sequenced for a study of a mutant IDH1 vaccine in newly diagnosed glioma. Study overall: The sex distribution of treated patients was 62.5% male and roughly 38% female, with a mean age of 40.4 years. Earlier therapy was either radiotherapy, temozolomide, or both, and most got both.

The protocol was immunoSEQ multiplex PCR, while the TCRdb copy is restricted to in-frame clones and leaves out a portion. The table has 27,000 or so clones, around four fifths seen once. Time point meaning: week 5, during vaccination. Vaccinated patients received 300 ug of mutant IDH1 20-mer peptide per dose, with topical imiquimod. This clone showed up just once. Its antigen is undetermined. The TCR comes from a man aged 40-50 years with glioma. Some clones in this sample may be carry-over from other donors' samples. Sample: PBMCs, taken from a glioma patient whose treatment included an IDH1 peptide vaccine.

The CDR3 loop is CASSPQGSYEQYF. In DNA form, the CDR3 reads TGTGCCAGTAGCCCACAGGGATCCTACGAGCAGTACTTC. The chain joins TRBV19 to TRBJ2-7, with D perhaps matching TRBD1 (6 bases). CDR1 LNHDA and CDR2 SQIVND come from the germline V gene (reference sequence). This CDR3 contains 13 residues. V lost 6 bases and J lost 1, with 10 bases in between. Full variable domain (missing parts from reference TRBV19 and TRBJ2-7): DGGITQSPKYLFRKEGQNVTLSCEQNLNHDAMYWYRQDPGQGLRLIYYSQIVNDFQKGDIAEGYSVSREKKESFPLTVTSAQKNPTAFYLCASSPQGSYEQYFGPGTRLTVT.